This T cell receptor delta chain is drawn from a study of Vδ1+ human thymocytes. Whole-study results and caveats: TRG sequences recurred across donors, whereas TRD sequences stayed essentially private. Highly polyclonal TRG and TRD repertoires with Gaussian CDR3 length distributions appeared in thymus. Approximately 19% of thymic delta-chain sequences were Vdelta2, with few Vdelta3, unlike blood Vdelta1+ controls.

RNA was extracted from the cells and then reverse transcribed. Pooled V-gene forward primers with one constant-region reverse primer generated the CDR3 amplicons by multiplex PCR. TCRdb processed the multiplex PCR reads again with the CATT caller. The sample lists over 65,000 delta-chain clones, around 35% occurring once. Trimming shortened V by 4 bases and J by 2 bases, and 17 bases separated the two germline ends. This CDR3 region has 17 residues. Germline CDR1 is TSWWSYY and CDR2 is QGS. After alphabeta T cell depletion, CD3+ Vdelta1+ Vdelta2- thymocytes were sorted. This clone was found once. The antigen remains undetermined.

Sequenced sample: Vdelta1+ gamma-delta thymocytes from the thymus. Noted subset: FACS-sorted CD3+ TCRalphabeta- TCRVdelta1+ TCRVdelta2- thymocytes. The rearrangement links TRDV1 to TRDJ2; D is perhaps TRDD2 (6 bases). This TCR derives from a boy less than two years old who had congenital heart surgery. CDR3 bases: TGTGCTCTTGGGGCACGGCCTTCCCCAGAGTTGACAGCACAACTCTTCTTT. As protein: CALGARPSPELTAQLFF.